This TCR beta chain was sequenced for a study of cytomegalovirus exposure and HLA in healthy donors. With 2 bases clipped from V and 4 bases from J, the junction kept 11 bases outside the gene matches. Germline V gene data show CDR1 as SGHTA and CDR2 as FQGNSA. The CDR3 totals 18 residues. With 60 Vbeta and 13 Jbeta primers, the PCR was carried out. Profiled with immunoSEQ multiplex PCR; TCRdb holds only in-frame clones, not every one. The sample has some 95,000 clones, approximately 71% seen once. Notes on the study in general: Certain sequence variants were highly shared and formed a cluster, and this cluster was likely a sequencing artifact. Further analysis was carried out later, and it showed several of the most significant clusters appearing linked to common viral pathogens. A later analysis linked a missense variant in DCLRE1C to the trimming of TCR beta V and J genes.

With regard to this clone: The antigen is unknown.

Sequenced: PBMCs. The sequence came from a woman in her late teens or twenties in good health and CMV-seropositive. The V and J genes are TRBV7-2 and TRBJ2-1; 10 bases match TRBD2. The CDR3 coding sequence is TGTGCCAGCAGCTTAAGGCTAGCGGGAGTGAGGGATTACAATGAGCAGTTCTTC. Translating it yields CASSLRLAGVRDYNEQFF.